The T cell receptor beta chain under discussion was sequenced for a study of blood T cell repertoires in COVID-19. Measured with immunoSEQ multiplex PCR; TCRdb has only the in-frame clones, and not every one. The data contain roughly 400,000 clones, 85% to 90% of them singletons. The CDR3 has 14 amino acids. Germline lookup yields CDR1 SGDLS and CDR2 YYNGEE. V lost 4 bases and J lost 7, with 12 bases in between. This sequence was found in a woman between 25 and 40 years old who had recovered from COVID-19. The chain employs TRBV9 and TRBJ1-6; D gene uncertain. Specimen: PBMCs or T cells enriched from blood (not recorded which). The CDR3 loop reads CASSTRHGNSPLHF. The CDR3 coding sequence is TGTGCCAGCAGCACACGACACGGAAATTCACCCCTCCACTTT.